A selection of T cell receptor beta chains follows, all from one sample in a study of CD8+CD57+ T cells in acquired aplastic anemia. TCRdb itself ran the reads through MiXCR, one entry per CDR3 protein. The sample carries 180,000 or so distinct CDR3 sequences, about 60% recorded once. Sequencing input: sorted CD4+, CD8+, or CD8+CD57+ T cells (not recorded which) from PBMCs. These receptors came from a human donor with aplastic anemia. Each CDR3 is given with its conserved first and last residue. The D gene is left open where the match is weak. The size entry is marked missing in some rows and otherwise reads once, few, many or a size class.

TRBV27	TRBJ2-2	-	few	TGTGCCAGCAGTTTAAGTCGGGACACCGGGGAGCTGTTTTTT	CASSLSRDTGELFF
TRBV5-1	TRBJ2-7	TRBD2	-	TGCGCCAGCAGTAGCGGGGGGTCCCCCTACGAGCAGTACTTC	CASSSGGSPYEQYF
TRBV29-1	TRBJ2-3	TRBD2	-	TGCAGCGTTAAACTAGCGGGAGGGTACCCTAGCACAGATACGCAGTATTTT	CSVKLAGGYPSTDTQYF
TRBV7-9	TRBJ2-5	-	few	TGTGCCAGCAGCTTAGCAGGGGTACAAGAGACCCAGTACTTC	CASSLAGVQETQYF
TRBV20-1	TRBJ1-5	-	-	TGCAGTGCTGAGGACAGCCAAAATCAGCCCCAGCATTTT	CSAEDSQNQPQHF
TRBV20-1	TRBJ2-7	-	many	TGCAGTGCTAGAAGTACAGATTCCTACGAGCAGTACTTC	CSARSTDSYEQYF
TRBV20-1	TRBJ2-7	-	-	TGCAGTGCTAGCCGGGAGTCCTACGAGCAGTACTTC	CSASRESYEQYF
TRBV24-1	TRBJ2-3	-	few	TGTGCCACCTCCTACGGGAACACAGATACGCAGTATTTT	CATSYGNTDTQYF
TRBV10-3	TRBJ2-5	-	-	TGTGCCATCCGGGGGGAGACCCAGTACTTC	CAIRGETQYF
TRBV7-2	TRBJ2-7	-	-	TGCGCCAGCAGCCAAGCGGTGGGGCGCCCCCACGAGCAGTACTTC	CASSQAVGRPHEQYF
TRBV24-1	TRBJ2-3	-	many	TGTGCCACCAGTGGAGGACATACGCAGTATTTT	CATSGGHTQYF
TRBV20-1	TRBJ2-6	TRBD2	-	TGCAGTGCTGGGGCGGGGGTACTCTCTGGGGCCAACGTCCTGACCTTC	CSAGAGVLSGANVLTF
TRBV19	TRBJ2-2	TRBD2	-	TGTGCCAGTAGTATAATAGGACTAGCACCCGGGGAGCTGTTTTTT	CASSIIGLAPGELFF
TRBV19	TRBJ2-5	TRBD2	once	TGTGCCAGTATGGGACTAGCCGAAGAGACCCAGTACTTC	CASMGLAEETQYF
TRBV6-6	TRBJ2-1	TRBD1	many	TGTGCCAGCAGTTACTCCGGGACAGTAGTCAATGAGCAGTTCTTC	CASSYSGTVVNEQFF
TRBV7-2	TRBJ1-2	-	few	TGTGCCAGCAGTTCAGTAGGGGGGACCAACTATGGCTACACCTTC	CASSSVGGTNYGYTF
TRBV14	TRBJ1-2	-	many	TGTGCCAGCAGCCTTTCAGTCGACAGGCCCTATGGCTACACCTTC	CASSLSVDRPYGYTF
TRBV9	TRBJ1-2	-	-	TGTGCCAGCAGCGACCGAAGGGATGGCTACACCTTC	CASSDRRDGYTF
TRBV20-1	TRBJ2-3	TRBD2	few	TGCAGTGCTAGTTACTTCGCCGTGGGACTAGCGGGGCGCACAGATACGCAGTATTTT	CSASYFAVGLAGRTDTQYF
TRBV9	TRBJ1-6	-	few	TGTGCCAGCAGTTTAGCGAGTAGTCTGAACTCACCCCTCCACTTT	CASSLASSLNSPLHF
TRBV24-1	TRBJ1-1	-	many	TGTGCCACCAGTGATTCTCGCGGCACTGAAGCTTTCTTT	CATSDSRGTEAFF
TRBV7-3	TRBJ2-1	-	once	TGTGCCAGCACTAAAGGACTATACAATGAGCAGTTCTTC	CASTKGLYNEQFF
TRBV5-5	TRBJ2-2	-	-	TGTGCCAGCAGCTACGGAGCAGGAAAGACCGGGGAGCTGTTTTTT	CASSYGAGKTGELFF
TRBV10-1	TRBJ2-7	-	few	TGCGCCAGCAATGGACGTATCTCCTACGAGCAGTACTTC	CASNGRISYEQYF
TRBV20-1	TRBJ1-1	-	-	TGCAGTGCTAGAGATACCAGGAGGGTGGGATGGAACACTGAAGCTTTCTTT	CSARDTRRVGWNTEAFF
TRBV19	TRBJ1-2	-	-	TGTGCCAGTAGTAGGGACCATCTGGGCTACACCTTC	CASSRDHLGYTF
TRBV4-1	TRBJ2-1	-	many	TGCGCCAGCAGCCAAGAGCAGATTAATGAGCAGTTCTTC	CASSQEQINEQFF
TRBV10-3	TRBJ2-7	-	-	TGTGCCATCAGTGAGATCGCGGACACCTACGAGCAGTACTTC	CAISEIADTYEQYF
TRBV20-1	TRBJ1-3	-	-	TGCAGTGCTAGTGAGGGAGGCGTAGGAAACACCATATATTTT	CSASEGGVGNTIYF
TRBV7-6	TRBJ2-1	TRBD1	many	TGTGCCAGCAGCTTAGGACAGGGGGACAATGAGCAGTTCTTC	CASSLGQGDNEQFF
TRBV19	TRBJ1-3	TRBD1	-	TGTGCCAGTAGACCTGGGACAGGGGGAAACACCATATATTTT	CASRPGTGGNTIYF
TRBV5-1	TRBJ2-3	-	-	TGCGCCAGCAGCTTAGACAGAATCACAGATACGCAGTATTTT	CASSLDRITDTQYF
TRBV15	TRBJ2-2	TRBD1	-	TGTGCCACCAGCAGAGAGACAGGGGGCGGCGGGGAGCTGTTTTTT	CATSRETGGGGELFF
TRBV19	TRBJ2-7	TRBD1	once	TGTGCCAGTAGTATCGAGGGACAGGGGGCCTGGGAGCAGTACTTC	CASSIEGQGAWEQYF
TRBV5-6	TRBJ2-7	-	-	TGTGCCAGCAGCCGTCGGACGGAGAGCTCCTACGAGCAGTACTTC	CASSRRTESSYEQYF
TRBV7-9	TRBJ1-2	TRBD1	few	TGTGCCAGCAGCTTAGGGGGACGTACCAGGGGGTATGGCTACACCTTC	CASSLGGRTRGYGYTF
TRBV14	TRBJ1-1	TRBD1	many	TGTGCCAGCAGCCACACTCCGGGCGGGACAGGGAACACTGAAGCTTTCTTT	CASSHTPGGTGNTEAFF
TRBV29-1	TRBJ2-2	-	few	TGCAGCGGAAGGGCTACGAACACCGGGGAGCTGTTTTTT	CSGRATNTGELFF
TRBV10-3	TRBJ2-7	-	many	TGTGCCATCACTTCTCCGGGTTCCGGCGAGCAGTACTTC	CAITSPGSGEQYF
TRBV7-9	TRBJ2-1	TRBD2	-	TGTGCCAGCAGCTTCTTCTTCTCGGGCGGGGGGGATGAGCAGTTCTTC	CASSFFFSGGGDEQFF
TRBV2	TRBJ2-7	-	many	TGTGCCAGCAGTCCCCGGGACACCTCGATCCCATACGAGCAGTACTTC	CASSPRDTSIPYEQYF
TRBV15	TRBJ2-5	-	many	TGTGCCACCAGGGGGGGGGCAGAAGAGACCCAGTACTTC	CATRGGAEETQYF
TRBV20-1	TRBJ2-7	TRBD2	few	TGCAGTGCTTCCCTGACTAGCGGGAGCTACGAGCAGTACTTC	CSASLTSGSYEQYF
TRBV19	TRBJ1-1	-	-	TGTGCCAGTAGTTGGGTGGACACTGAAGCTTTCTTT	CASSWVDTEAFF
TRBV20-1	TRBJ1-6	TRBD1	few	TGCAGTGCTAGAGAAAGAGGGGCAGGGACAGTACATTCACCCCTCCACTTT	CSARERGAGTVHSPLHF
TRBV12-3/TRBV12-4	TRBJ1-2	TRBD1	-	TGTGCCAGCAGTTTACAGGGGGGGAACTATGGCTACACCTTC	CASSLQGGNYGYTF
TRBV9	TRBJ1-4	-	many	TGTGCCAGCAGCGCCTTTTACGGGGCAACTAATGAAAAACTGTTTTTT	CASSAFYGATNEKLFF
TRBV29-1	TRBJ2-5	-	-	TGCAGCGTTGAAGTAGGGGCAGGGGTTGGGTGGGAGACCCAGTACTTC	CSVEVGAGVGWETQYF
TRBV20-1	TRBJ1-4	-	-	TGCAGTGCTAGAGAAACAGGGCCTAGGGAAAAACTGTTTTTT	CSARETGPREKLFF
TRBV9	TRBJ2-3	TRBD1	-	TGTGCCAGCAGCGTAGAGGGCAGGGGGTCAGATACGCAGTATTTT	CASSVEGRGSDTQYF